This record concerns one T cell receptor (beta chain) sequence. Its specificity is not known. The sample comes from a study of tumor-infiltrating lymphocytes in localized non-small cell lung cancer. Study outcomes and limitations: T-cell fraction did not differ between immunotypes IM1 and IM2. Tumor T-cell fraction from TCR sequencing was not associated with recurrence-free survival (p = 0.61).

The data were produced by immunoSEQ multiplex PCR, yet TCRdb's version contains in-frame clones alone and is incomplete. The sample has just over 9,500 clones, 70% to 85% seen once. The clonotype comes from a human donor with non-small cell lung cancer. The specimen was lung tumor tissue.

This CDR3 is CASSLLQGNQPQHF. DNA of the CDR3: TGTGCCAGCAGCTTGTTACAGGGTAACCAGCCCCAGCATTTT. This chain connects TRBV5-8 to TRBJ1-5; a weak D match, TRBD1 (6 bases). This CDR3 has 14 amino acids. The V end was cut by 1 base, the J end by 7 bases, with 12 bases between. CDR1 and CDR2 (germline): SGHTS, YDEGEE.